This TCR beta chain was sequenced during a study of T cells in narcolepsy. Clones were sequenced by immunoSEQ multiplex PCR, and TCRdb holds only the in-frame ones, with some missing. The sample has over 30,000 clones; around 82% are singletons. A note on this clone: What it recognizes is unknown.

CDR1 GTSNPN and CDR2 SVGIG come from the germline V gene (reference sequence). V shed 2 bases, J shed 6 bases, and the junction held 17 bases outside the gene matches. The CDR3 consists of 17 residues. Study-level points and caveats: Autoreactive clone sequences were missing from some blood memory CD4+ repertoires. Autoreactive clonotypes reportedly recurred in blood of same and different patients, not controls.

The V call is TRBV30, the J call TRBJ1-2, with TRBD1 identical over 8 bases. This TCR derives from a human donor with narcolepsy. The sequencing input was CD45RA- memory CD4+ T cells from PBMCs. Here the CDR3 DNA reads TGTGCCTGGAGTCCACCCCCTCGGGACAGGATAAGGAATGGCTACACCTTC. It codes for CAWSPPPRDRIRNGYTF.